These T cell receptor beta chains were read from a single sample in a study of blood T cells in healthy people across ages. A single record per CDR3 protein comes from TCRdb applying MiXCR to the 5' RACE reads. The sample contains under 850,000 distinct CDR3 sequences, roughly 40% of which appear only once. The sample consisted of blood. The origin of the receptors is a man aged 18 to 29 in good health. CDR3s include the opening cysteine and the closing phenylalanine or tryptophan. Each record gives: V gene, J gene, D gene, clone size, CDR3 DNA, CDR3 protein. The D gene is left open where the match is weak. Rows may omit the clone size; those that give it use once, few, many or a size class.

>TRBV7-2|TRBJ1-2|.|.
TGTGCCAGCAGCTCCCTGCCCGGGACCTATGGCTACACCTTC
CASSSLPGTYGYTF
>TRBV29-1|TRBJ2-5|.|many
TGCAGCGTTGAAGTTGGAGAGACCCAGTACTTC
CSVEVGETQYF
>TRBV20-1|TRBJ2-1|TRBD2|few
TGCAGTGCTAGATCGGGAGGGAGGAATGAGCAGTTCTTC
CSARSGGRNEQFF
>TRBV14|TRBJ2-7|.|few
TGTGCCAGCAGCCAAGGGACGGTTCGGACGGGCGAGCAGTACTTC
CASSQGTVRTGEQYF
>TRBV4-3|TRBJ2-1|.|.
TGCGCCAGCAGCCAAGAGGTCGGGGAGCTCTACAATGAGCAGTTCTTC
CASSQEVGELYNEQFF
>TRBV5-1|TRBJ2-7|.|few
TGCGCCAGCAGCTCTGGTGGAACTGAGCAGTACTTC
CASSSGGTEQYF
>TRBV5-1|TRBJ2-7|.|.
TGCGCCAGCAGACAGGGTCGCAATGAGCAGTACTTT
CASRQGRNEQYF
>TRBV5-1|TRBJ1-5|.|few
TGCGCCAGCAGCTTGGCCGGGGGCGCCTATCAGCCCCAGCATTTT
CASSLAGGAYQPQHF
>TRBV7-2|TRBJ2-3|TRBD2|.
TGTACCAGCAGCTTGGACCTAGCGGGGGGCTCTAGCACAGATACGCAGTATTTT
CTSSLDLAGGSSTDTQYF
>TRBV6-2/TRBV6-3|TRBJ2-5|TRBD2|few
TGTGCCAGCGGGACTAGCGGGGGAACAAGGGAGACCCAGTACTTC
CASGTSGGTRETQYF
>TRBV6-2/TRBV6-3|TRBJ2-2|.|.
TGTGCCAGCAGTTATTTCCAGAACACCGGGGAGCTGTTTTTT
CASSYFQNTGELFF
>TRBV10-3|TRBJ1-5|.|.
TGTGCCATCAGTGAGTCTGTCGATATCAGCAATCAGCCCCAGCATTTT
CAISESVDISNQPQHF
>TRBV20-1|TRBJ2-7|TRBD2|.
TGCAGTGCGTCTAGCGGGGGGGCCGAGTCCTACAATGAGCAGTACTTC
CSASSGGAESYNEQYF
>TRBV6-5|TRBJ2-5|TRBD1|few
TGTGCCAGCAGTTCCAGGACAGGGGGACTGGTCCAGTACTTC
CASSSRTGGLVQYF
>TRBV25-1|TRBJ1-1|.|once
TGTGCCAGCAGTGGTTCAACCGGACGGAGGAACACTGAAGCTTTCTTT
CASSGSTGRRNTEAFF
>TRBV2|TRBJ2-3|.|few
TGTGCCAGCAGTGCGGGCAGCATCACAGATACGCAGTATTTT
CASSAGSITDTQYF
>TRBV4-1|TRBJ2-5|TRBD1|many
TGCGCCAGCAGTGCCGGGGACAGGGATCAGGAGACCCAGTACTTC
CASSAGDRDQETQYF
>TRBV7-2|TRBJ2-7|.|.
TGTGCCAGCAGCTTCTCAGTAGCCTACGAGCAGTACTTC
CASSFSVAYEQYF
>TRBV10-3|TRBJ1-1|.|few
TGTGCCATCAGTGGTTCCCGGCAGGGGAGAGAGGGCACTGAAGCTTTCTTT
CAISGSRQGREGTEAFF
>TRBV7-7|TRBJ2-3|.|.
TGTGCTAGCAGCTTAGCGTCGGGCGTCGGGGATACGCAGTATTTT
CASSLASGVGDTQYF
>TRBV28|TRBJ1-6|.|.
TGTGCCAGCAGTTTGTTCAGGAATTCACCCCCCCACTTT
CASSLFRNSPPHF
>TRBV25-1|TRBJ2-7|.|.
TGTGCCAGCATGGCCGAACCAACCTACGAGCAGTACTTC
CASMAEPTYEQYF
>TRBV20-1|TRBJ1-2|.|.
TGCAGTGCTAAGGGGATGGGGGATACGTGTGGCTACACCTTC
CSAKGMGDTCGYTF
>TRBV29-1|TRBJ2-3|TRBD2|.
TGCAGCGTGGTTAGCGGGGGGCCTTACACAGATACGCAGTATTTT
CSVVSGGPYTDTQYF
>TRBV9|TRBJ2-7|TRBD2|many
TGTGCCAGCAGCGTAGAAGCGGGGGGGCCGTACGAGCAGTACTTC
CASSVEAGGPYEQYF
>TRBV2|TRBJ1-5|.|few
TGTGCCAGCGGAGCGTACTCGGGACAAAGGAATCAGCCCCAGCATTTT
CASGAYSGQRNQPQHF
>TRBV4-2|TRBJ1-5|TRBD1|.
TGTGCCAGCAGCCATGGGGACAGATCGGATCAGCCCCAGCATTTT
CASSHGDRSDQPQHF
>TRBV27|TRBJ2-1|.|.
TGTGCCAGCAGTTTATTGCAGGGGCGCCCCAATGAGCAGTTCTTC
CASSLLQGRPNEQFF
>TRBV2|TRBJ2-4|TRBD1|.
TGTGCCAGCAGTGAAGCAGACCGGGACAGTTCGAGTAGGAACATTCAGTACTTC
CASSEADRDSSSRNIQYF
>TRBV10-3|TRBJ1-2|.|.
TGTGCCATCAGTGAATCCGGCAGCCCTGGCTACACCTTC
CAISESGSPGYTF
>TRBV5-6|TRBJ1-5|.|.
TGTGCCAGCAGCCATGGAGGTTCGTCCCTTAGCAATCAGCCCCAGCATTTT
CASSHGGSSLSNQPQHF
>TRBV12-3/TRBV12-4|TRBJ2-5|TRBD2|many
TGTGCCAGCAGAGGACTGGCGGGGGAAGAGACCCAGTACTTC
CASRGLAGEETQYF
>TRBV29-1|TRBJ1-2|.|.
TGCAGCGTTGAAGAACGAGGAGGGCTCCGGTATGGCTACACCTTC
CSVEERGGLRYGYTF
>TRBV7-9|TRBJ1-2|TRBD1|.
TGTGCCAGCAGCTTAGGGGAGGGGACAGCCTATGGCTACACCTTC
CASSLGEGTAYGYTF
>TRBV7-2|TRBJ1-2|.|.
TGTGCCAGCAGCTTACAGGGGAGCTTCTATGGCTACACCTTC
CASSLQGSFYGYTF
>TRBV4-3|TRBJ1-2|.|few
TGCGCCAGCAGCCCAATGGTACAGGGAGACTATGGCTACACCTTC
CASSPMVQGDYGYTF
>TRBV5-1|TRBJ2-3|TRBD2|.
TGCGCCAGCAGCCCTAGACTAGCGGGGGGCTCCACAGATACGCAGTATTTT
CASSPRLAGGSTDTQYF
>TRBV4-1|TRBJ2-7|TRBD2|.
TGCGCCTGCAGCCAAGATTCGAGGCTAGCGGGTTCCTCCTACGAGCAGTACTTC
CACSQDSRLAGSSYEQYF
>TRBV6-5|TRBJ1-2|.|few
TGTGCCAGCAGCCCAACCCCCGAGGGTCACGGCTACACCTTC
CASSPTPEGHGYTF
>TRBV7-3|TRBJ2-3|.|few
TGTGCCAGCAGCTCCGGGACTGGGGGTGACGATACGCAGTATTTT
CASSSGTGGDDTQYF
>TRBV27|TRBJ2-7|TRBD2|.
TGTGCCAGCAGTTTACCGCCCCCGGGAGGGGAAAACTACGAGCAGTACTTC
CASSLPPPGGENYEQYF
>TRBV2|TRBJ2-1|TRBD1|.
TGTGCCAGCCGTCCGAGACAGGGGGCGCTGGGGTCCTACAATGAGCAGTTCTTC
CASRPRQGALGSYNEQFF
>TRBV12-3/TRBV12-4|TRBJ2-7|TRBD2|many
TGCGCCAGCAGCTTGAGGGAGGGGTACGAGCAGTACTTC
CASSLREGYEQYF
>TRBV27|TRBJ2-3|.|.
TGTGCCAGCAGTTTATCTTGGAGCGACACAGATACGCAGTATTTT
CASSLSWSDTDTQYF
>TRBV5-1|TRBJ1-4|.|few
TGCGCCAGCAGCGGAGGGGGACCTAATGAAAAACTGTTTTTT
CASSGGGPNEKLFF
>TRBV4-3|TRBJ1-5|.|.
TGCGCCAACAGCCAAGAAGTTGGGCAGTCCACTAGCAATCAGCCCCAGCATTTT
CANSQEVGQSTSNQPQHF
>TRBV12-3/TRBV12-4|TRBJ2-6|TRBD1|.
TGTGCCAGCAGTTTGGACAGGGGAACTGGGGCCAACGTCCTGACTTTC
CASSLDRGTGANVLTF
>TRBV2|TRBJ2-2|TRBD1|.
TGTGCCAGCAGTGTACAGGGGACCCCGAACACCGGGGAGCTGTTTTTT
CASSVQGTPNTGELFF
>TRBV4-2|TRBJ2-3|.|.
TGTGCCAGCAGCCAGGACGGGGATTTCACAGATACGCAGTATTTT
CASSQDGDFTDTQYF
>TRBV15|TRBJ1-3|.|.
TGTGCCACCAGCAGAGATCCCACCGACAGGTCTGGAAACACCATATATTTT
CATSRDPTDRSGNTIYF